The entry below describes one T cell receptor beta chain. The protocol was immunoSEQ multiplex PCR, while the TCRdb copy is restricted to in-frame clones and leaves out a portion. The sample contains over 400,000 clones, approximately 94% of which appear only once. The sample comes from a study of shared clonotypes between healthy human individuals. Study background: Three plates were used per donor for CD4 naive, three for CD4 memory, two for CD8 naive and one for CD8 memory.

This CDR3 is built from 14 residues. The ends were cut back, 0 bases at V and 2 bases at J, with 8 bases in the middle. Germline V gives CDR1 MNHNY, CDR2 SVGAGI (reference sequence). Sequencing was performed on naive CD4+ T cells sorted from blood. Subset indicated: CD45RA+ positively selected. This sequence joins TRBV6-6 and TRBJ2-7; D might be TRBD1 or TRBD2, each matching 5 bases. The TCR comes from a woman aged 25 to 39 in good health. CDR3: CASSYSRGPYEQYF. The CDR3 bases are TGTGCCAGCAGTTACTCGAGGGGACCCTACGAGCAGTACTTC.